These T cell receptor beta chains were read from a single sample in a study of T cells in Graves' hyperthyroidism and ophthalmopathy. TCRdb re-called the multiplex PCR reads with MiXCR, one entry per CDR3 protein. The table has more than 500,000 distinct CDR3 sequences, roughly 14% seen once. The sample taken for sequencing was blood. The receptors derive from a woman aged 35 to 49 with Graves' ophthalmopathy. CDR3s leave out the opening cysteine and the closing phenylalanine or tryptophan. Each record gives: J gene, V gene, D gene, CDR3 protein. D genes are given only for firm matches.

J gene: TRBJ2-2; V gene: TRBV10-3; D gene: NA; CDR3 protein: AISESLTTGELF
J gene: TRBJ2-7; V gene: TRBV2; D gene: NA; CDR3 protein: ASYGPMDYEQY
J gene: TRBJ1-2; V gene: TRBV7-2; D gene: NA; CDR3 protein: ASTSAAWAAGYT
J gene: TRBJ1-1; V gene: TRBV27; D gene: NA; CDR3 protein: ASSTGVEDTEAF
J gene: TRBJ2-5; V gene: TRBV6-2/TRBV6-3; D gene: NA; CDR3 protein: ASSSLGQETQY
J gene: TRBJ1-1; V gene: TRBV19; D gene: NA; CDR3 protein: ASSGRGTEAF
J gene: TRBJ1-1; V gene: TRBV19; D gene: NA; CDR3 protein: ASSPGGAAF
J gene: TRBJ1-2; V gene: TRBV24-1; D gene: TRBD1; CDR3 protein: ATSDSDRVDGYT
J gene: TRBJ2-7; V gene: TRBV29-1; D gene: NA; CDR3 protein: SVVEDMTYEQY
J gene: TRBJ1-2; V gene: TRBV19; D gene: TRBD1; CDR3 protein: ASRTTQGAWGYGYT
J gene: TRBJ1-1; V gene: TRBV4-3; D gene: NA; CDR3 protein: ASSQGLEGTEAF
J gene: TRBJ2-2; V gene: TRBV12-3/TRBV12-4; D gene: NA; CDR3 protein: ASTILSSAGELF
J gene: TRBJ1-5; V gene: TRBV30; D gene: NA; CDR3 protein: AWSVGGHNQPQH
J gene: TRBJ1-2; V gene: TRBV6-5; D gene: TRBD1; CDR3 protein: ASSSTVNRGHIDGYT
J gene: TRBJ2-7; V gene: TRBV12-3/TRBV12-4; D gene: NA; CDR3 protein: ASSLAHSYEQY
J gene: TRBJ1-1; V gene: TRBV6-2/TRBV6-3; D gene: NA; CDR3 protein: ASNLSDIPPNTEAF
J gene: TRBJ2-1; V gene: TRBV11-3; D gene: NA; CDR3 protein: ASSLRVQGSEQF
J gene: TRBJ1-1; V gene: TRBV5-1; D gene: NA; CDR3 protein: ASSYMGQGNTEAF
J gene: TRBJ2-2; V gene: TRBV20-1; D gene: TRBD1; CDR3 protein: SARGQANTGELF
J gene: TRBJ1-5; V gene: TRBV2; D gene: NA; CDR3 protein: ASSEWEGSARQPQH
J gene: TRBJ2-7; V gene: TRBV20-1; D gene: TRBD2; CDR3 protein: SAREPGLAGYEQY
J gene: TRBJ2-2; V gene: TRBV6-2/TRBV6-3; D gene: NA; CDR3 protein: ASSYSGDSAGPGELF
J gene: TRBJ2-7; V gene: TRBV6-2/TRBV6-3; D gene: NA; CDR3 protein: ASSYSTGPRAEQY
J gene: TRBJ2-6; V gene: TRBV11-2; D gene: NA; CDR3 protein: ASSLVGASGANVLT
J gene: TRBJ2-5; V gene: TRBV20-1; D gene: NA; CDR3 protein: SGTRPGDLAETQY
J gene: TRBJ2-2; V gene: TRBV2; D gene: NA; CDR3 protein: ASGKQNNAGELF